This entry features one T cell receptor beta chain sequence. Its antigen remains unidentified. V was cut by 2 bases and J by 3 bases, with 6 bases left in between. Germline V gene sequence: CDR1 SGHRS, CDR2 YFSETQ. CDR3 length: 12 amino acids. This sample was taken from a study of T cells after yellow fever vaccination. Findings of the study overall: Subsequent booster samples again held most clones from primary vaccination (nearly 98% CD4, over 80% CD8). There was a small share of clonotypes that showed up in both the CD4 and CD8 compartments.

Template switching by 5'RACE produced TCR cDNA, adding a universal primer site and UMIs. MiXCR, run by TCRdb on the 5' RACE reads, gives a single entry per CDR3 protein. The table records under 100,000 distinct CDR3 sequences, about 6% of them present only once. This TCR was sampled from a man aged 18 to 30 who received the YFV17D yellow fever vaccine. Sequencing used CD8+ T cells sorted from PBMCs, obtained 10 days after the yellow fever booster vaccination. The rearrangement joins TRBV5-1 to TRBJ2-7; D is ambiguous. CDR3 nucleotide sequence: TGCGCCAGCAGCTTCGACGGCTACGAGCAGTACGTC. Its translation is CASSFDGYEQYV.